What follows is one T cell receptor (beta chain) and its context. The sample comes from a study of blood T cell repertoires in COVID-19. Study context: Samples of COVID-19 (acute and convalescent) were obtained from the United States, Italy and Spain. PBMCs, B-cell-depleted T cells, or T cells provided the cDNA or gDNA that made up the material.

This CDR3 comprises 13 residues. With V trimmed by 5 bases and J by 10 bases, 8 bases remained unmatched. Original processing methods: Nucleated cell number was recorded as an estimate derived from reference gene primer amplification. Data came from immunoSEQ multiplex PCR; TCRdb stores just in-frame clones and leaves some out. V and J calls and clone size come straight from that table; D and trimming were deduced from the DNA. This table holds some 130,000 clones, 80% found once. The rearrangement links TRBV12-3 or TRBV12-4 to TRBJ2-1; TRBD1 aligns across 7 bases. The receptor was derived from an older man with acute or convalescent COVID-19. Sequenced material: peripheral blood. CDR3 amino acids: CASSGSTGLEQFF. CDR3 DNA sequence: TGTGCCAGCAGTGGCTCGACAGGGCTAGAGCAGTTCTTC.